A selection of T cell receptor beta chains follows, all from one sample in a study of shared clonotypes between healthy human individuals. Clones were read by immunoSEQ multiplex PCR, and TCRdb kept only the in-frame ones, dropping some. The sample comprises some 2,400,000 clones, under 97% of which are singletons, and 0.1% to 0.15% rests with the top ten. The sequenced sample consisted of naive CD4+ T cells sorted from blood. All receptors derive from a man between 18 and 35 years old in good health. The CDR3 runs from the conserved cysteine through the conserved F or W. The D gene is left open where the match is weak.

v_gene	j_gene	d_gene	CDR3nt	CDR3aa
TRBV5-6	TRBJ1-1	.	TGTGCCAGCAGCTTGGTGGGCAGACTGAACACTGAAGCTTTCTTT	CASSLVGRLNTEAFF
TRBV19	TRBJ2-5	TRBD2	TGTGCCAGTAGGCTAGCGGGATTGGAGACCCAGTACTTC	CASRLAGLETQYF
TRBV28	TRBJ2-7	TRBD2	TGTGCCAGCAGTTTTCCTGAGACTAGCGAGAAGACTAAAGGCTCCTACGAGCAGTACTTC	CASSFPETSEKTKGSYEQYF
TRBV4-1	TRBJ2-2	.	TGCGCCAGCAGCCAACCCAGGGGGGGAGGGCCAACCGGGGAGCTGTTTTTT	CASSQPRGGGPTGELFF
TRBV2	TRBJ1-5	TRBD1	TGTGCCAGCAGTGATCGGACAGGGGTGGGAAGCAATCAGCCCCAGCATTTT	CASSDRTGVGSNQPQHF
TRBV7-2	TRBJ2-5	TRBD1	TGTGCCAGCAGCCCAATGACAGGGTGGGGAGAGACCCAGTACTTC	CASSPMTGWGETQYF
TRBV9	TRBJ1-4	.	TGTGCCAGCAGCGTAGCTCCCGGGGCTAATGAAAAACTGTTTTTT	CASSVAPGANEKLFF
TRBV15	TRBJ2-7	TRBD1	TGTGCCACCAGCGTCCGACAGGGATCCTACGAGCAGTACTTC	CATSVRQGSYEQYF
TRBV2	TRBJ1-1	.	TGTGCCAGCAATCCGGGGGCGGGCACTGAAGCTTTCTTT	CASNPGAGTEAFF
TRBV6-5	TRBJ1-5	.	TGTGCCAGCAAAATGGGCATAGTAAGCAATCAGCCCCAGCATTTT	CASKMGIVSNQPQHF
TRBV9	TRBJ2-6	.	TGTGCCAGCAGCACCCCGGGCTCTGGGGCCAACGTCCTGACTTTC	CASSTPGSGANVLTF
TRBV19	TRBJ2-6	TRBD1	TGTGCCAGTAGCTGGACAGGGGCTGGGGCCAACGTCCTGACTTTC	CASSWTGAGANVLTF